This T cell receptor beta chain was sequenced in a study of cytomegalovirus exposure and HLA in healthy donors. This PCR relied on a set of 60 Vbeta primers and 13 Jbeta primers. Profiling relied on immunoSEQ multiplex PCR, and the TCRdb table lists in-frame clones only, not all of them. Found here are some 180,000 clones; the top ten clones hold 6.5%. V shed 4 bases, J shed 4 bases, and the junction held 8 bases outside the gene matches. The germline V gene has CDR1 MDHEN and CDR2 SYDVKM. The CDR3 spans 16 residues. The TCR was taken from a man between 25 and 39 years old in good health and CMV-seronegative. The chain uses TRBV28 and TRBJ1-4; 8 nucleotides align to TRBD1. What was sequenced was PBMCs. The CDR3 sequence: CASSSGGGIGNEKLFF. The CDR3 coding sequence is TGTGCCAGCAGTTCAGGGGGCGGGATTGGTAATGAAAAACTGTTTTTT.